The text below deals with one T cell receptor (beta chain). Its antigen is unidentified. Via MiXCR, TCRdb re-called the RT-PCR reads, giving one row per CDR3 protein. The table shows almost 600,000 distinct CDR3 sequences, with less than 15% occurring only once. These data are taken from a study of response to subunit inactivated influenza vaccine. Study-level findings and limits: Few additional T cells are recruited per seasonal influenza vaccination, authors suggested.

Germline assignment: CDR1 GTSNPN and CDR2 SVGIG (reference sequence). V lost 2 bases, J lost 4 bases, and 2 bases stayed unmatched. This CDR3 comprises 14 residues. The source material was PBMCs from blood, sampled 11 to 12 days after vaccination. This clonotype was sampled from a man between 50 and 59 years old who received an inactivated influenza vaccine. The chain has TRBV30 and TRBJ2-1; 10 positions agree with TRBD2. The CDR3 is CAWSTSGTYNEQFF. Here the CDR3 DNA reads TGTGCCTGGAGTACTAGCGGGACATACAATGAGCAGTTCTTC.